The rows below give T cell receptor beta chains drawn from one sample of a study of cytomegalovirus exposure and HLA in healthy donors. Clones were read by immunoSEQ multiplex PCR, and TCRdb kept only the in-frame ones, dropping some. Of fewer than 250,000 clones listed, over 80% are singletons. The sample consisted of PBMCs. These receptors were collected from a man aged 35-49 years in good health and CMV-seropositive. CDR3s include the opening cysteine and the closing phenylalanine or tryptophan. The order of the fields is J gene, V gene, D gene, CDR3 protein. D genes are given only for firm matches.

J: TRBJ2-4; V: TRBV7-6; D: TRBD2; CDR3: CASSPGTSGREEPKNIQYF
J: TRBJ2-5; V: TRBV7-8; D: .; CDR3: CASSFPPGERVERTQYF
J: TRBJ2-1; V: TRBV27; D: TRBD1; CDR3: CASSFRTGGYDEQFF
J: TRBJ2-1; V: TRBV2; D: TRBD2; CDR3: CASSETSGRGYRDEQFF
J: TRBJ2-1; V: TRBV18; D: .; CDR3: CASSPVTGTYNEQFF
J: TRBJ2-7; V: TRBV27; D: TRBD2; CDR3: CASSFMAGDNEQYF
J: TRBJ1-6; V: TRBV6-4; D: .; CDR3: CASSVGPNSPLHF
J: TRBJ2-5; V: TRBV18; D: .; CDR3: CASSPLSTAKETQYF
J: TRBJ2-7; V: TRBV10-3; D: TRBD1; CDR3: CAIGQGSAYEQYF
J: TRBJ2-1; V: TRBV5-1; D: TRBD2; CDR3: CASSPIAGSYNEQFF
J: TRBJ2-7; V: TRBV18; D: .; CDR3: CASSPASYEQYF
J: TRBJ2-7; V: TRBV7-2; D: .; CDR3: CASSLGQAYYEQYF
J: TRBJ2-3; V: TRBV6-1; D: TRBD2; CDR3: CASSKREADTQYF
J: TRBJ1-5; V: TRBV27; D: .; CDR3: CASSPKGVYSNQPQHF
J: TRBJ2-3; V: TRBV7-8; D: .; CDR3: CASTSGSTDTQYF
J: TRBJ2-5; V: TRBV5-4; D: TRBD1; CDR3: CASSAWTGQETQYF
J: TRBJ2-1; V: TRBV7-9; D: TRBD2; CDR3: CASTPVWAGEIYEQFF
J: TRBJ1-2; V: TRBV29-1; D: .; CDR3: CSVGLEYGYTF
J: TRBJ1-1; V: TRBV6-5; D: TRBD1; CDR3: CASTQGAARRTEAFF
J: TRBJ2-7; V: TRBV27; D: TRBD2; CDR3: CASSTPSTSGTPYEQYF
J: TRBJ1-1; V: TRBV29-1; D: .; CDR3: CSVDEGWGTEAFF
J: TRBJ2-1; V: TRBV7-3; D: TRBD2; CDR3: CASSSNLAGNNEQFF
J: TRBJ2-3; V: TRBV29-1; D: TRBD2; CDR3: CSVGLAGRTDTQYF
J: TRBJ1-2; V: TRBV27; D: .; CDR3: CASSSRGGGGYTF
J: TRBJ1-1; V: TRBV5-6; D: .; CDR3: CASSTTQALEAFF
J: TRBJ1-1; V: TRBV5-6; D: .; CDR3: CASSFGRSTEAFF
J: TRBJ2-1; V: TRBV5-1; D: TRBD2; CDR3: CASSWGGRAGYNEQFF
J: TRBJ1-1; V: TRBV5-6; D: .; CDR3: CASSFTGSGTEAFF
J: TRBJ2-3; V: TRBV28; D: TRBD2; CDR3: CASSSRLAGEDTQYF
J: TRBJ2-3; V: TRBV6-4; D: .; CDR3: CASSKADGNTDTQYF
J: TRBJ1-4; V: TRBV6-5; D: TRBD1; CDR3: CASSYADRANEKLFF
J: TRBJ2-1; V: TRBV4-2; D: TRBD2; CDR3: CASSPDGTSGNGQFF
J: TRBJ2-5; V: TRBV7-9; D: .; CDR3: CASSSDSGFSKETQYF
J: TRBJ2-1; V: TRBV30; D: TRBD2; CDR3: CAWRELAVREQFF
J: TRBJ1-2; V: TRBV27; D: .; CDR3: CASSSLAGQYGYTF
J: TRBJ1-1; V: TRBV19; D: TRBD1; CDR3: CASAGQKNTEAFF
J: TRBJ2-5; V: TRBV20-1; D: .; CDR3: CSASIQETQYF
J: TRBJ2-1; V: TRBV6-1; D: TRBD1; CDR3: CASSEVFGTGYNEQFF
J: TRBJ1-5; V: TRBV10-3; D: .; CDR3: CAISEIGGDQPQHF
J: TRBJ1-2; V: TRBV19; D: TRBD1; CDR3: CASSTAGQGAYGYTF
J: TRBJ2-1; V: TRBV29-1; D: TRBD1; CDR3: CSVSPGQGKFNEQFF
J: TRBJ2-7; V: TRBV6-6; D: .; CDR3: CASSPGTPGIEQYF
J: TRBJ1-2; V: TRBV27; D: .; CDR3: CASSLSFRGNYGYTF
J: TRBJ1-1; V: TRBV30; D: TRBD1; CDR3: CAWTDRGRRNTEAFF
J: TRBJ1-1; V: TRBV29-1; D: TRBD1; CDR3: CSVVQGAANTEAFF
J: TRBJ1-4; V: TRBV7-9; D: TRBD1; CDR3: CASSFGTGTNEKLFF
J: TRBJ1-1; V: TRBV11-3; D: TRBD1; CDR3: CASSSDTGTGELEAFF
J: TRBJ1-2; V: TRBV6-6; D: TRBD1; CDR3: CASSAGQGGGYTF
J: TRBJ1-4; V: TRBV5-1; D: .; CDR3: CASSGGRTTTNEKLFF